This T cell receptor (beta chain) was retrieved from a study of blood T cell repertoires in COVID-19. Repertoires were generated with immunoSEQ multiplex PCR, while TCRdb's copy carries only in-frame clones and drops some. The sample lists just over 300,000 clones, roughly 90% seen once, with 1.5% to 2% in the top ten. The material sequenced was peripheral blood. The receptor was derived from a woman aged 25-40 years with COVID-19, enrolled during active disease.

CDR3 DNA: TGTGCCAGCAGAAATGGACAGGCACATCAAGAGACCCAGTACTTC. Its protein product is CASRNGQAHQETQYF. This rearrangement joins TRBV11-2 to TRBJ2-5, with 7 nucleotides matching TRBD1. The J segment lost 2 bases and the V segment lost 6 bases, leaving 9 bases of the junction unmatched. Looked up from germline, CDR1 is SGHAT and CDR2 is FQNNGV. The CDR3 totals 15 residues.